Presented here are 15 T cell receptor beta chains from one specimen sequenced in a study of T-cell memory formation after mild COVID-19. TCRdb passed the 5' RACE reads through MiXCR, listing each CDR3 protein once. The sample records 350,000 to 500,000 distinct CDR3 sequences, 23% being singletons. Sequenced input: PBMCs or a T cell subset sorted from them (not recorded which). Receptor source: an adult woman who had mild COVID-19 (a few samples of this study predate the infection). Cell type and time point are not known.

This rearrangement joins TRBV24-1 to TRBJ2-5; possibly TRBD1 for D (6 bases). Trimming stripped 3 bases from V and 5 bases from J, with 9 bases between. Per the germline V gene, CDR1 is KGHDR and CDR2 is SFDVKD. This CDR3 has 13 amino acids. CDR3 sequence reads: CATSDTGLETQYF. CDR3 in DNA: TGTGCCACCAGTGATACAGGGTTGGAGACCCAGTACTTC.

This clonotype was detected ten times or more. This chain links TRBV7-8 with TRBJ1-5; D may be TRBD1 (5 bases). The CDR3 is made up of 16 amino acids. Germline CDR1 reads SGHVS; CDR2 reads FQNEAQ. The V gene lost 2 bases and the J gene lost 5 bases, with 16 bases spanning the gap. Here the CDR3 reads CASSLIYSGVYQPQHF. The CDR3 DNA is TGTGCCAGCAGCTTAATTTATTCGGGGGTGTATCAGCCCCAGCATTTT.

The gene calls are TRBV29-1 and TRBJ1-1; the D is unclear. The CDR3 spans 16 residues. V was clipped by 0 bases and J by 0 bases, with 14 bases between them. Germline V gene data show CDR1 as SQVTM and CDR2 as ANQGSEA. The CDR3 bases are TGCAGCGTTGAAGATGGTAGGGAACTCATGAACACTGAAGCTTTCTTT. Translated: CSVEDGRELMNTEAFF.

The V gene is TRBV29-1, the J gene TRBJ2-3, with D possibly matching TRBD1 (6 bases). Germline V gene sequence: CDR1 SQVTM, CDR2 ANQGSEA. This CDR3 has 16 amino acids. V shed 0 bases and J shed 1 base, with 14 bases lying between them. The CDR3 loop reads CSVEDFRDTGTDTQYF. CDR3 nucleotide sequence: TGCAGCGTTGAAGACTTCCGGGACACGGGCACAGATACGCAGTATTTT.

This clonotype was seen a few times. CDR3 residues: CSVDPLETGSYNEQFF. The CDR3 DNA reads TGCAGCGTTGACCCTCTAGAGACAGGGAGTTACAATGAGCAGTTCTTC. The chain couples TRBV29-1 to TRBJ2-1; 7 bases fit TRBD1. CDR1 and CDR2 from the germline V gene are SQVTM and ANQGSEA. CDR3 length: 16 amino acids. V dropped 3 bases and J dropped 4; count of bases not matched to a gene: 12.

The CDR3 coding sequence is TGTGCCAGTATCGCTCCTCCGGGACAGGGGGCGCGGGGGAACTATGGCTACACCTTC. It codes for CASIAPPGQGARGNYGYTF. The chain employs TRBV19 and TRBJ1-2, with TRBD1 matching over 12 bases. This CDR3 is built from 19 residues. CDR1 LNHDA and CDR2 SQIVND come from the germline V gene (reference sequence). J lost 2 bases, V lost 7 bases, and 17 bases had no gene match.

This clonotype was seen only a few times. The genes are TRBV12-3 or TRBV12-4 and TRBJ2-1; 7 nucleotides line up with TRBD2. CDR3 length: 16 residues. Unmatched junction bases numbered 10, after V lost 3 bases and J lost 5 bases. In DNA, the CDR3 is TGTGCCAGCAGTTTTCCTAGCGGAGTTTCCCACAATGAGCAGTTCTTC. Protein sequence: CASSFPSGVSHNEQFF.

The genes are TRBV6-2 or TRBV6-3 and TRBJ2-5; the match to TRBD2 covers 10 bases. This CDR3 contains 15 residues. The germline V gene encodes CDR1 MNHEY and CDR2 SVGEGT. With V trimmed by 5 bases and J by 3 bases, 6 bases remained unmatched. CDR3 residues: CASSDRLAGEETQYF. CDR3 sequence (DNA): TGTGCCAGCAGTGACCGCCTAGCGGGAGAAGAGACCCAGTACTTC.

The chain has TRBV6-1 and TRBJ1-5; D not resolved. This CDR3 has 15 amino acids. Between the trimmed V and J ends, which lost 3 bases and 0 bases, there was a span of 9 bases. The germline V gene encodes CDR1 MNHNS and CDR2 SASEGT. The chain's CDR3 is CASSDPVVSNQPQHF. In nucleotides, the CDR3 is TGTGCCAGCAGTGATCCGGTCGTTAGCAATCAGCCCCAGCATTTT.

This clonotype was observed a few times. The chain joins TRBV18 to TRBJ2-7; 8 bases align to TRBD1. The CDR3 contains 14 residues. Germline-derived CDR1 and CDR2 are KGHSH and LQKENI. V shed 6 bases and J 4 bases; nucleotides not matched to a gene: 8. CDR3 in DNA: TGTGCCAGCTCGCCGAGACAGGGGACGTACGAGCAGTACTTC. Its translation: CASSPRQGTYEQYF.

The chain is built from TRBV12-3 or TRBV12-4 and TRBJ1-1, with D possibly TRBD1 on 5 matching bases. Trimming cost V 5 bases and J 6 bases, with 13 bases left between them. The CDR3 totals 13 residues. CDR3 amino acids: CASSTSGSPEAFF. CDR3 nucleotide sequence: TGTGCCAGCAGTACCTCAGGGTCCCCTGAAGCTTTCTTT.

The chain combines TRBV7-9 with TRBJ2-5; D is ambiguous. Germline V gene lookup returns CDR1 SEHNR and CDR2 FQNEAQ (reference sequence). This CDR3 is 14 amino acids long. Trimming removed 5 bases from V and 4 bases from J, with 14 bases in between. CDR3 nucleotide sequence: TGTGCCAGCAGCCCCCCACCGGATGTAGAGACCCAGTACTTC. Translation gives CASSPPPDVETQYF.

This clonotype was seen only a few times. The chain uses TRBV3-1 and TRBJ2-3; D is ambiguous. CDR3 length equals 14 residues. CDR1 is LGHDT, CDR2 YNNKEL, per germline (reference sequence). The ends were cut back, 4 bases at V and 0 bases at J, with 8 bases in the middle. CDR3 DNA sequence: TGTGCCAGCAGCCTCGACACCAGCACAGATACGCAGTATTTT. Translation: CASSLDTSTDTQYF.

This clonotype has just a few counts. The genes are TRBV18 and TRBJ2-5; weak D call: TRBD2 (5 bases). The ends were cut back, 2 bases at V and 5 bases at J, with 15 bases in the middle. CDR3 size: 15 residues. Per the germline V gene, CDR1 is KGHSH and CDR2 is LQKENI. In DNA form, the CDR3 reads TGTGCCAGCTCACCATTTGAGGGCAGAGGGGAGACCCAGTACTTC. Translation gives CASSPFEGRGETQYF.

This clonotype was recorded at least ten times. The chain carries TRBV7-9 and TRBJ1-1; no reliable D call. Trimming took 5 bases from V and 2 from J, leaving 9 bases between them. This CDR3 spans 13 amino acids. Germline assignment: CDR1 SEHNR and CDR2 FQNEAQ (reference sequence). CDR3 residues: CASSPIRNTEAFF. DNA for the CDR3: TGTGCCAGCAGCCCGATACGCAACACTGAAGCTTTCTTT.